This is a list of T cell receptor beta chains from one sample in a study of response to subunit inactivated influenza vaccine. From the RT-PCR reads, TCRdb called clonotypes with MiXCR, one entry per CDR3 protein. The sample yields hundreds of thousands of distinct CDR3 sequences, about 18% seen once. The source material was PBMCs from blood, sampled less than 6 days after vaccination. These receptors originate from a man between 50 and 59 years old who received an inactivated influenza vaccine. The CDR3 runs from the conserved cysteine through the conserved F or W. A D gene is named only where the DNA matches it firmly. Clone size appears in some rows only: once, few, many, or a class for an expanded clone.

>few|-|TRBJ2-7|TRBV20-1
TGCAGTGCTAGAGATCAATCTGAGGGCGAGCAGTACTTC
CSARDQSEGEQYF
>-|TRBD1|TRBJ2-2|TRBV29-1
TGCAGCGCCCGACAGGGAGCCCCCTTCTACGGGGAGCTGTTTTTT
CSARQGAPFYGELFF
>-|-|TRBJ2-7|TRBV5-1
TGCGCCAGCAGCTTGGCCGGACATGGGCACGAGCAGTACTTC
CASSLAGHGHEQYF
>-|-|TRBJ2-7|TRBV6-2/TRBV6-3
TGTGCCAGCAATTATTACACCTCCTCCTACGAGCAGTACTTC
CASNYYTSSYEQYF
>few|TRBD1|TRBJ1-2|TRBV5-6
TGTGCCAGCAGCACCGTTCCGACAGGGGACGGCTACACCTTC
CASSTVPTGDGYTF
>-|-|TRBJ2-2|TRBV10-3
TGTGCCATCAGTGAAAGGGACACCGGGGAGCTGTTTTTT
CAISERDTGELFF
>few|-|TRBJ2-7|TRBV10-1
TGCGCCAGCACCCAGGCCCGGGGCCAGATCTACGAGCAGTACTTC
CASTQARGQIYEQYF
>few|-|TRBJ2-2|TRBV11-2
TGTGCCAGGACGGGAGCCACCGGGGAGCTGTTTTTT
CARTGATGELFF
>-|-|TRBJ2-5|TRBV5-1
TGCGCCAGCAGCTCCGGACACAAAGAGACCCAGTACTTC
CASSSGHKETQYF
>-|-|TRBJ1-1|TRBV7-2
TGTGCCAGCAGCTCCTTCGACCCGAACACTGAAGCTTTCTTT
CASSSFDPNTEAFF
>few|-|TRBJ2-5|TRBV30
TGTGCCTGGAGTTCCACAGGTCTTTGGGAGACCCAGTACTTC
CAWSSTGLWETQYF
>-|TRBD1|TRBJ2-1|TRBV7-9
TGTGCCAGCAGAGAGACAGGGTCGGGCAATGAGCAGTTCTTC
CASRETGSGNEQFF
>-|-|TRBJ2-1|TRBV6-5
TGTGCCAGCAGTCACGACCCTACGGACTTCCAACAGTTCTTC
CASSHDPTDFQQFF
>many|-|TRBJ2-5|TRBV11-2
TGTGCCAGCACCAACGAGGCCGGTCCCCAAGAGACCCAGTACTTC
CASTNEAGPQETQYF
>few|-|TRBJ1-2|TRBV11-2
TGTGCCAGCAGCTTAGTCTTCGGGAGAGACCCCTATGGCTACACCTTC
CASSLVFGRDPYGYTF
>-|-|TRBJ2-5|TRBV20-1
TGCAGTGCTAGTATTCCGGGGTTCCAAGAGACCCAGTACTTC
CSASIPGFQETQYF
>few|-|TRBJ1-1|TRBV4-3
TGCGCCAGCAGCCAAGACATCGCCGGGACTGAAGCTTTCTTT
CASSQDIAGTEAFF
>-|-|TRBJ2-1|TRBV27
TGTGCCAGCAGTATTGGAAGCTCCTACAATGAGCAGTTCTTC
CASSIGSSYNEQFF
>few|-|TRBJ2-7|TRBV29-1
TGCAGCTGGGGGGGGGCAGGGGGCAACGAGCAGTACTTC
CSWGGAGGNEQYF
>-|-|TRBJ2-7|TRBV18
TGTGCCAGCTCACCACGAGAGACCGAGCAGTACTTC
CASSPRETEQYF
>few|-|TRBJ2-1|TRBV5-1
TGCGCCAGCAGCTCTAAATCCTACAATGAGCAGTTCTTC
CASSSKSYNEQFF
>few|-|TRBJ1-1|TRBV12-3/TRBV12-4
TGTGCCAGCAGACAACAGGGACTTGGCACTGAAGCTTTCTTT
CASRQQGLGTEAFF
>-|-|TRBJ2-5|TRBV20-1
TGCGGCAGGGAGAAGGGAGAGACCCAGTACTTC
CGREKGETQYF
>-|-|TRBJ2-2|TRBV11-2
TGTGCCAGCAGCCCCCGGGTGGGACCACAAGAGAACACCGGGGAGCTGTTTTTT
CASSPRVGPQENTGELFF
>-|-|TRBJ2-3|TRBV7-2
TGTGCCAGCAGCCCCCGTAGGGCGGGAGATACGCAGTATTTT
CASSPRRAGDTQYF
>-|-|TRBJ1-3|TRBV12-3/TRBV12-4
TGTGCCAGCAGTTTTAGTCGGGAGGCTGGAAACACCATATATTTT
CASSFSREAGNTIYF
>-|TRBD2|TRBJ2-7|TRBV12-3/TRBV12-4
TGTGCCAGCAGTTTTTATCTAGCGGGGGGGCCCTACGAGCAGTACTTC
CASSFYLAGGPYEQYF
>-|-|TRBJ2-3|TRBV9
TGTGCCAGCAGATCCCTCCTGGGGGCGATTGCAGATACGCAGTATTTT
CASRSLLGAIADTQYF
>few|TRBD2|TRBJ2-3|TRBV7-6
TGTGCCAGCAGCTTATACGCGGGGGGCACAGATACGCAGTATTTT
CASSLYAGGTDTQYF
>-|TRBD1|TRBJ1-2|TRBV15
TGTGCCACCAGCAGAGCAGGGACAGTAGGATACTATGGCTACACCTTC
CATSRAGTVGYYGYTF
>few|TRBD1|TRBJ1-5|TRBV19
TGTGCCAGTACTGCGGACAGGGGCGGACGTCAGCCCCAGCATTTT
CASTADRGGRQPQHF
>many|-|TRBJ2-2|TRBV15
TGTGCCACCAGCAGAGGAAGGGCGAACACCGGGGAGCTGTTTTTT
CATSRGRANTGELFF
>many|-|TRBJ2-5|TRBV20-1
TGCAGTGCTAGAGTGAGCAGGGCCCAAGAGACCCAGTACTTC
CSARVSRAQETQYF
>few|-|TRBJ2-2|TRBV15
TGTGCCACCAGCAGGGACAATAACTTGTTCGCCGGGGACCTGTTTTTT
CATSRDNNLFAGDLFF
>-|TRBD1|TRBJ1-5|TRBV12-3/TRBV12-4
TGTGCCAGCAGTTTTGGGGACAGGGGCAATCAGCCCCAGCATTTT
CASSFGDRGNQPQHF
>few|-|TRBJ2-3|TRBV5-6
TGTGCCAGCAGCTTTTGGGCAGGGGCCACAGATACGCAGTATTTT
CASSFWAGATDTQYF
>-|-|TRBJ2-6|TRBV20-1
TGCAGTGCTGATGAGGTGGGGGCCAACGTCCTGACTTTC
CSADEVGANVLTF